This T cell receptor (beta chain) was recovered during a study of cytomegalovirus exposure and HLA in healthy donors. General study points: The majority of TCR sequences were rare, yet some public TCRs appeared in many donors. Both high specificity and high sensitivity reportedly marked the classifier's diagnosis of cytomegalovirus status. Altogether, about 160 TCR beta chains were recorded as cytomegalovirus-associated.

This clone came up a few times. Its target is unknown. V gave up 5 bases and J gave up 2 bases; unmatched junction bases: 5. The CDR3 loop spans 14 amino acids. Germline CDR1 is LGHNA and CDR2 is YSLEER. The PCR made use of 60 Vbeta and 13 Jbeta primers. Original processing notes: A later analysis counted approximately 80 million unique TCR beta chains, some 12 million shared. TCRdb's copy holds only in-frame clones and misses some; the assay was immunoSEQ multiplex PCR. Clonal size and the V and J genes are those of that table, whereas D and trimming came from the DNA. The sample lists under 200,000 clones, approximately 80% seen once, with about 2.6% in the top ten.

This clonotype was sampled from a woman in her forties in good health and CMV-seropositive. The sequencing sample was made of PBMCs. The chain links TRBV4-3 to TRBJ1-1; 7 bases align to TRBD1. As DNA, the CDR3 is TGCGCCAGCAGCGAAAGACAGGGAAACACTGAAGCTTTCTTT. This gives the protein CASSERQGNTEAFF.